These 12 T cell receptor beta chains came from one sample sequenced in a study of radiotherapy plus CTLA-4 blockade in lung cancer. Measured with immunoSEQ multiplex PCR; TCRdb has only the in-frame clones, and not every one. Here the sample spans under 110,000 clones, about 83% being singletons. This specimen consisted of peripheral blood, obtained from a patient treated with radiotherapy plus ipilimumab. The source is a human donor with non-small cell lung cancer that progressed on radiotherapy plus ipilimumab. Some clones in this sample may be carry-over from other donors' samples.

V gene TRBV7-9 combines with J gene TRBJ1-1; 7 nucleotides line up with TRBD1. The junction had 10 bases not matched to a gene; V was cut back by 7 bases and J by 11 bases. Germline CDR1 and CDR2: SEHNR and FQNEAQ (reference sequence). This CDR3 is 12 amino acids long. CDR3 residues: CASIGQAGGAFF. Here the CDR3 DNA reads TGTGCCAGCATTGGACAGGCCGGGGGGGCTTTCTTT.

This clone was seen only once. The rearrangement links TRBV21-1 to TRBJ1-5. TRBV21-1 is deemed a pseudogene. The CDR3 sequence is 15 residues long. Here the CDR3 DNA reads TGTGCCAGCAGCAAAGGAGGAGGGCTAGGGCAGCCCCAGCATTTT. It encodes CASSKGGGLGQPQHF.

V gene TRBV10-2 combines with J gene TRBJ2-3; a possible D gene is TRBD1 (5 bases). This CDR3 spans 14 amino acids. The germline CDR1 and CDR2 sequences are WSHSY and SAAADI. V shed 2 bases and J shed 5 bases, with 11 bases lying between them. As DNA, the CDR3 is TGCGCCAGCAGTGAGCCACAGGCGGTAGATACGCAGTATTTT. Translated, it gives CASSEPQAVDTQYF.

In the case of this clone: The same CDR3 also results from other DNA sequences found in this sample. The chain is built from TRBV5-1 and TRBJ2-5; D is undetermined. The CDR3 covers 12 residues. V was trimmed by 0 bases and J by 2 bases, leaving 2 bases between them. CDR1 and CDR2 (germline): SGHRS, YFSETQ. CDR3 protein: CASSLVQETQYF. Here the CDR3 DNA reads TGCGCCAGCAGCTTGGTGCAAGAGACCCAGTACTTC.

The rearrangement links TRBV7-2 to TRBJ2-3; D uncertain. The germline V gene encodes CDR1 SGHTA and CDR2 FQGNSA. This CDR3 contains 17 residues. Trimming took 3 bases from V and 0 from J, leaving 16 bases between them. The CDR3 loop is CASSFPWAWSSTDTQYF. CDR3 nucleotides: TGTGCCAGCAGCTTCCCATGGGCATGGTCGAGCACAGATACGCAGTATTTT.

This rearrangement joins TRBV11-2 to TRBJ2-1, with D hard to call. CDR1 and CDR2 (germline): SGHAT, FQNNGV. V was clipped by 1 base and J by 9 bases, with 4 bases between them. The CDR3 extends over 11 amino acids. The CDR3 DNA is TGTGCCAGCAGCTTAGGAGGTGAGCAGTTCTTC. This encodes CASSLGGEQFF.

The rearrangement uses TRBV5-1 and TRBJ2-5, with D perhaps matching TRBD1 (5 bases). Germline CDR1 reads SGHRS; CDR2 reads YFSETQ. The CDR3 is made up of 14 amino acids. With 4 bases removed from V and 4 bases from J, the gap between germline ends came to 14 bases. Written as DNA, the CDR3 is TGCGCCAGCAGCCAAACAGGAGCCCGAGAGACCCAGTACTTC. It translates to CASSQTGARETQYF.

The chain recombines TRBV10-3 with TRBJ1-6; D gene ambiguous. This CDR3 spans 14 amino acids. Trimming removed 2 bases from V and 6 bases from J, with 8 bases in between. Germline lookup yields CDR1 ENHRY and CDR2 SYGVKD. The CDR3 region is CAISEAGFNSPLHF. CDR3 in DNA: TGTGCCATCAGTGAGGCAGGTTTTAATTCACCCCTCCACTTT.

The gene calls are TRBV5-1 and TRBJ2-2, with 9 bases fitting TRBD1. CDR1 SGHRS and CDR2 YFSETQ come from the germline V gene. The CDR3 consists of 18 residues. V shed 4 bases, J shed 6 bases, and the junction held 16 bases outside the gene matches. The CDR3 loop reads CASSHSPPGQGFAGELFF. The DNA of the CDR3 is TGCGCCAGCAGCCATTCCCCTCCGGGACAGGGATTCGCCGGGGAGCTGTTTTTT.

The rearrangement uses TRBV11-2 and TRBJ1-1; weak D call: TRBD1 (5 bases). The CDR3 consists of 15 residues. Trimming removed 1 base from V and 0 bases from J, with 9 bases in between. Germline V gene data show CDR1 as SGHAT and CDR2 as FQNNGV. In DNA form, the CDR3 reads TGTGCCAGCAGCTTAGGGACACCGATGAACACTGAAGCTTTCTTT. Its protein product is CASSLGTPMNTEAFF.

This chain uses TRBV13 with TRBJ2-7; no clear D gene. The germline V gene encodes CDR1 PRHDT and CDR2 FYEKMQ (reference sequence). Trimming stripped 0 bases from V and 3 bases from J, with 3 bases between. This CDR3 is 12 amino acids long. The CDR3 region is CASSLGLYEQYF. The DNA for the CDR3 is TGTGCCAGCAGCTTAGGACTCTACGAGCAGTACTTC.

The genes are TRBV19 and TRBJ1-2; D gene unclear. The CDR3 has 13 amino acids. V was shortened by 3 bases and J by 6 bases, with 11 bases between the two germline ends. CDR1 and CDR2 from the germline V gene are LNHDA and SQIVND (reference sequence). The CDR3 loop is CASSILGFDGYTF. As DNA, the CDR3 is TGTGCCAGTAGTATCTTGGGGTTCGATGGCTACACCTTC.